This TCR beta chain was identified during a study of blood T cell repertoires in COVID-19. V dropped 0 bases and J dropped 7 bases, with 11 bases sitting between them. The CDR3 runs to 13 residues. In germline, CDR1 is SGHDT, CDR2 YYEEEE. Per the original methods: Estimates of nucleated cell counts were drawn from the amplification of reference gene primers. The table came from immunoSEQ multiplex PCR; TCRdb's copy has only in-frame clones and leaves some out. The V and J calls and clone size are taken from that table; D and trimming were inferred from the DNA. This repertoire shows around 150,000 clones, approximately 92% found once; its top ten account for about 4.5%.

This receptor was taken from a woman in her forties or fifties with acute or convalescent COVID-19. The rearrangement joins TRBV5-6 to TRBJ2-7; maybe TRBD1 (5 bases). The sample taken for sequencing was peripheral blood. The CDR3 protein is CASSLGGLREQYF. The CDR3 nucleotides read TGTGCCAGCAGCTTGGGGGGCCTAAGGGAGCAGTACTTC.